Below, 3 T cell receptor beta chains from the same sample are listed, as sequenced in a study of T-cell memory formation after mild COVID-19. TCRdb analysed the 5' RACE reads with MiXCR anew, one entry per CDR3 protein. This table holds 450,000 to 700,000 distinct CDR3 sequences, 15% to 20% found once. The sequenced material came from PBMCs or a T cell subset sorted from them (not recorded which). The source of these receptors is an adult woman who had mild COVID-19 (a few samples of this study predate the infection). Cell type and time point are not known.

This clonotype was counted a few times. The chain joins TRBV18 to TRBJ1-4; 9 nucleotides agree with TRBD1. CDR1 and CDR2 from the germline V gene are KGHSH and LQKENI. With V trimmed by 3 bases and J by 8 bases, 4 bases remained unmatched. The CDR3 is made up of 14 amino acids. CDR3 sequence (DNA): TGTGCCAGCTCACCGTCAGGGACAGGGGAAAAACTGTTTTTT. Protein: CASSPSGTGEKLFF.

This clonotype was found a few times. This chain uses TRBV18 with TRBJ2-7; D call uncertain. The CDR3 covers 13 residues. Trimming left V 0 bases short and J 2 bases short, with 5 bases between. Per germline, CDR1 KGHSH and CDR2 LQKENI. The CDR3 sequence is CASSPPLAYEQYF. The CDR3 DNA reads TGTGCCAGCTCACCACCTCTAGCCTACGAGCAGTACTTC. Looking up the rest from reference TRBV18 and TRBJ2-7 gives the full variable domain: NAGVMQNPRHLVRRRGQEARLRCSPMKGHSHVYWYRQLPEEGLKFMVYLQKENIIDESGMPKERFSAEFPKEGPSILRIQQVVRGDSAAYFCASSPPLAYEQYFGPGTRLTVT.

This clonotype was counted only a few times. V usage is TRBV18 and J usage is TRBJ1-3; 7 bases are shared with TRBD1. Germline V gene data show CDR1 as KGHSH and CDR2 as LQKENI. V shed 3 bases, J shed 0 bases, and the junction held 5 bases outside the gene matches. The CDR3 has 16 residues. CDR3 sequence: CASSPVGQSSGNTIYF. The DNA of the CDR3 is TGTGCCAGCTCACCCGTGGGACAGAGCTCTGGAAACACCATATATTTT. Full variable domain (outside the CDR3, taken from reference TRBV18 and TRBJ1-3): NAGVMQNPRHLVRRRGQEARLRCSPMKGHSHVYWYRQLPEEGLKFMVYLQKENIIDESGMPKERFSAEFPKEGPSILRIQQVVRGDSAAYFCASSPVGQSSGNTIYFGEGSWLTVV.